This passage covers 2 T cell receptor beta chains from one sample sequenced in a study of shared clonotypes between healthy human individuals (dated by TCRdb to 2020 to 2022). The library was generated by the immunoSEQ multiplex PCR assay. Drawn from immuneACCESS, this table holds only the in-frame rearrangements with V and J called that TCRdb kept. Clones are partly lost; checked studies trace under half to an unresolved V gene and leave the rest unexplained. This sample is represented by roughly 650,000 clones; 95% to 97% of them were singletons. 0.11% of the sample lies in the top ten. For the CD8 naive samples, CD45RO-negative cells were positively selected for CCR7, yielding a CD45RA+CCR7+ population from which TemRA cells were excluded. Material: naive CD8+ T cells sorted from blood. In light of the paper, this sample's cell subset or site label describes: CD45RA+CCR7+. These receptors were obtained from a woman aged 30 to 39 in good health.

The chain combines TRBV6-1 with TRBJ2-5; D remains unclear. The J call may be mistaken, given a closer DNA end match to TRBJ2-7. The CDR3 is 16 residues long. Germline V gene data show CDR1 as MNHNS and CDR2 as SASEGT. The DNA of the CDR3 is TGTGCCAGCAGTGAAGGAGTAGGGCGGCGTTCGGACGAGCAGTACTTC. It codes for CASSEGVGRRSDEQYF.

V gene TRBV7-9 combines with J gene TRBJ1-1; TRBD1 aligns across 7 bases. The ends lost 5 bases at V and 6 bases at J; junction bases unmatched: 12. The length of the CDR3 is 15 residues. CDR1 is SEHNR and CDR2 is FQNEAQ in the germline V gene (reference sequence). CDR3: CASSPASGQVSEAFF. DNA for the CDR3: TGTGCCAGCAGCCCCGCCTCCGGACAGGTTTCTGAAGCTTTCTTT.